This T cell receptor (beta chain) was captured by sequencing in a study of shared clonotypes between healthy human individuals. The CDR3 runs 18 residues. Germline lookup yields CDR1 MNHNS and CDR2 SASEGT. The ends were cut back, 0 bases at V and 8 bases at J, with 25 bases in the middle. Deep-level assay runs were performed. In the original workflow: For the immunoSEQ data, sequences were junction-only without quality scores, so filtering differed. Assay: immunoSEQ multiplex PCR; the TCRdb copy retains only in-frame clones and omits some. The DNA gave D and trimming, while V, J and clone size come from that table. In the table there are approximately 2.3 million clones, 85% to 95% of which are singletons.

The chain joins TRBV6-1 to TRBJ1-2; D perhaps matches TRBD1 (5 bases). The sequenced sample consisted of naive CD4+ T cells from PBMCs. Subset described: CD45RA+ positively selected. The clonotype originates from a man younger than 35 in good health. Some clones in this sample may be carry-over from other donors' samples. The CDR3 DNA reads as TGTGCCAGCAGTGAAGCGGGAACTTTTATACGGGGGAGGATAGGCTACACCTTC. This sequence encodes CASSEAGTFIRGRIGYTF.